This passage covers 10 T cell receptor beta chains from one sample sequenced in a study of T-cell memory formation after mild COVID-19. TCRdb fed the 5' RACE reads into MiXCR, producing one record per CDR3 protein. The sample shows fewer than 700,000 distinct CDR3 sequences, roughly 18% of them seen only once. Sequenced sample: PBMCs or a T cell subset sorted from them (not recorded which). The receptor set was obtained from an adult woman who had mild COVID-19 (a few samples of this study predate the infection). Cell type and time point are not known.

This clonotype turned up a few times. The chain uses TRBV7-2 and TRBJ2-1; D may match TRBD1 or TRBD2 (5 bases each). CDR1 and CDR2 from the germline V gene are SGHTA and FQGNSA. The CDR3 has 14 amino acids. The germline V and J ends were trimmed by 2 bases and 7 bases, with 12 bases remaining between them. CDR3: CASSLNPWGNEQFF. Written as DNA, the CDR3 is TGTGCCAGCAGCTTAAACCCTTGGGGGAATGAGCAGTTCTTC.

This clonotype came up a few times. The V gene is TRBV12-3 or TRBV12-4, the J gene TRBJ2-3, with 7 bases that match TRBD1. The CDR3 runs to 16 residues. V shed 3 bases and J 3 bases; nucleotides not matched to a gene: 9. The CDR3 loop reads CASSFFAGGVTDTQYF. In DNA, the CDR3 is TGTGCCAGCAGTTTTTTCGCAGGGGGAGTGACAGATACGCAGTATTTT.

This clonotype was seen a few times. CDR3 loop: CASSQAGSLATNEKLFF. The CDR3 region has the DNA TGCGCCAGCAGCCAAGCAGGATCCCTTGCAACTAATGAAAAACTGTTTTTT. The genes are TRBV4-1 and TRBJ1-4, with unresolved D. The CDR3 loop spans 17 amino acids. Trimming left V 1 base short and J 0 bases short, with 12 bases between. Per germline, CDR1 MGHRA and CDR2 YSYEKL.

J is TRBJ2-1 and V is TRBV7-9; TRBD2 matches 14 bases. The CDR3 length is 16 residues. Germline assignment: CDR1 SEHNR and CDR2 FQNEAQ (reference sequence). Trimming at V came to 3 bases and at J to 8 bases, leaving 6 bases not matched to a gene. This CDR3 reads CASSLYGTSGSYEQFF. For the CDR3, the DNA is TGTGCCAGCAGCTTGTACGGGACTAGCGGGAGTTATGAGCAGTTCTTC.

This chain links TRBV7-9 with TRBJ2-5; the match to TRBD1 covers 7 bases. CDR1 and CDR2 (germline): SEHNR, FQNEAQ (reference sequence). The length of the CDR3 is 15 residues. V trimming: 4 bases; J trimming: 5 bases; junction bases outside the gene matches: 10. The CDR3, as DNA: TGTGCCAGCAGCTCGGCCGGGACAGATCTCGAGACCCAGTACTTC. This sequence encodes CASSSAGTDLETQYF.

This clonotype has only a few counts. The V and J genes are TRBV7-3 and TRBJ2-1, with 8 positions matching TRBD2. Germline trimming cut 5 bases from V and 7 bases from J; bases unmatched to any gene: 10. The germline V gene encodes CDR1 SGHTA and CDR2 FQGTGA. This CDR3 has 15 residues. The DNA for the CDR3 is TGTGCCAGCAGCGCCCCGGGACGCGGGAGGAATGAGCAGTTCTTC. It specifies CASSAPGRGRNEQFF.

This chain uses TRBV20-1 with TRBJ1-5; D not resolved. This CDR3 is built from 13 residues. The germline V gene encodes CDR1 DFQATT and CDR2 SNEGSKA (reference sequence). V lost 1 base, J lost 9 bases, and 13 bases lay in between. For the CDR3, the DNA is TGCAGTGCTAGAGCGGACGGGCCATCGCCCCAGCATTTT. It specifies CSARADGPSPQHF.

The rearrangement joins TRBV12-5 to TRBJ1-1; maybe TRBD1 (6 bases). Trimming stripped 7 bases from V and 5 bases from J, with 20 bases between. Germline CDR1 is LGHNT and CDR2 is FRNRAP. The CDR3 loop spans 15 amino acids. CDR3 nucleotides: TGTGCTAGTGCCGCCCACGGGGGGCCTCTGACTGAAGCTTTCTTT. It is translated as CASAAHGGPLTEAFF.

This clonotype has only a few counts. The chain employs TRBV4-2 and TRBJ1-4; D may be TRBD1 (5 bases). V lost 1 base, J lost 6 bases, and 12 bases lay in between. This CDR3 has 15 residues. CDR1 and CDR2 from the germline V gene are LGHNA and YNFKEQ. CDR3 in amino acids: CASSQVLGLYEKLFF. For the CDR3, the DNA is TGTGCCAGCAGCCAAGTTTTGGGGCTGTATGAAAAACTGTTTTTT.

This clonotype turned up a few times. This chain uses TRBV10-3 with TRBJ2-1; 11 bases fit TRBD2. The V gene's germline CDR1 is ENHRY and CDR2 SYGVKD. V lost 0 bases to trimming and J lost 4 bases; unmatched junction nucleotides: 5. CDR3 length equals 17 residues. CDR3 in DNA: TGTGCCATCAGTGAGTCTGCACTAGCGGGAGTTTACAATGAGCAGTTCTTC. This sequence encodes CAISESALAGVYNEQFF.